These T cell receptor beta chains were read from a single sample in a study of molecular identifiers for immune sequencing clone quantification. MiXCR, run by TCRdb on the PCR reads, gives a single entry per CDR3 protein. Of about 640,000 distinct CDR3 sequences listed, nearly 20% are singletons. The sequencing input was naive CD8+ T cells from blood, with Jurkat cell RNA spiked in. These receptors were collected from a human donor in good health. Some libraries in this study had Jurkat cell RNA spiked in. Each CDR3 is given with its conserved first and last residue. Each record gives: D gene, clone size, J gene, V gene, CDR3 DNA, CDR3 protein. D genes are given only for firm matches. Clone size appears in some rows only: once, few, many, or a class for an expanded clone.

- many TRBJ1-3 TRBV20-1 TGCAGTGCCACCAGGGGATCTGGAAACACCATATATTTT CSATRGSGNTIYF
- many TRBJ2-6 TRBV27 TGTGCCAGCAGTTCGATGGGGGTAATCGGGGCCAACGTCCTGACTTTC CASSSMGVIGANVLTF
- - TRBJ2-7 TRBV12-3/TRBV12-4 TGTGCCAGCAGTCCATTCGGGCCGGCGGGAACCTACGAGCAGTACTTC CASSPFGPAGTYEQYF
- - TRBJ2-3 TRBV19 TGTGCCAGTAGCCACGTTAGCACAGATACGCAGTATTTT CASSHVSTDTQYF
- - TRBJ1-2 TRBV4-3 TGCGCCAGCAGCCAAGATCGGTTAGGACAGACAAACTATGGCTACACCTTC CASSQDRLGQTNYGYTF
- many TRBJ2-2 TRBV9 TGTGCCAGCGGGGGGGTGGGGGACACAGAGAACACCGGGGAGCTGTTTTTT CASGGVGDTENTGELFF
- few TRBJ2-3 TRBV15 TGTGCCACCAGCAGAGATTGGACAGATACGCAGTATTTT CATSRDWTDTQYF
- many TRBJ2-5 TRBV7-9 TGTGCCAGCTGCCCCCCGAGCCAAGAGACCCAGTACTTC CASCPPSQETQYF
TRBD1 many TRBJ2-2 TRBV28 TGTGCCAGCAGTTGGGGACAGGGGGCCACCGGGGAGCTGTTTTTT CASSWGQGATGELFF
TRBD2 few TRBJ2-3 TRBV27 TGTGCCAGCAGCGAAGGAGCGGGGGGGCTCGCAGATACGCAGTATTTT CASSEGAGGLADTQYF
- many TRBJ1-1 TRBV4-3 TGCGCCAGCAGCCAGGGGACACAGGGTGCAGGCACTGAAGCTTTCTTT CASSQGTQGAGTEAFF
TRBD1 many TRBJ1-4 TRBV14 TGTGCCAGCAGCCCTCTTACGGACAGGGACTTTGAAAAACTGTTTTTT CASSPLTDRDFEKLFF